In this sample, the clone carrying this T cell receptor (beta chain) turned up once. Its antigen remains unknown. The same CDR3 is also encoded by other DNA sequences in this sample. In the original analysis: Filtering differed because ImmunoSEQ produced junction-only sequences that carried no quality scores. Measured with immunoSEQ multiplex PCR; TCRdb has only the in-frame clones, and not every one. The V and J calls and clone size were taken over from that table, and D and trimming were inferred from the DNA. The sample consists of about 980,000 clones, more than 75% of them appearing once. Investigators divided CD4+ cells into CD45RA+ naive and CD45RA-negative memory subsets. This sample was taken from a study of shared clonotypes between healthy human individuals. Study-wide findings and caveats: Relative to clonotypes present in all four donors, those not shared had lower generation probabilities. Sorted-subset samples were not fully sequenced, rarefaction indicated.

There are 12 residues in the CDR3. V was trimmed by 9 bases and J by 1 base, leaving 9 bases between them. Germline V gene sequence: CDR1 MNHNS, CDR2 SASEGT. Source material: memory CD4+ T cells sorted from blood. Documented subset: CD45RA-negative fraction. This chain links TRBV6-1 with TRBJ2-5; no reliable D call. This TCR was sampled from a man aged 18 to 29 in good health. CDR3 nucleotide sequence: TGTGCCAGTTCCTGGAGCCAAGAGACCCAGTACTTC. This gives the protein CASSWSQETQYF.